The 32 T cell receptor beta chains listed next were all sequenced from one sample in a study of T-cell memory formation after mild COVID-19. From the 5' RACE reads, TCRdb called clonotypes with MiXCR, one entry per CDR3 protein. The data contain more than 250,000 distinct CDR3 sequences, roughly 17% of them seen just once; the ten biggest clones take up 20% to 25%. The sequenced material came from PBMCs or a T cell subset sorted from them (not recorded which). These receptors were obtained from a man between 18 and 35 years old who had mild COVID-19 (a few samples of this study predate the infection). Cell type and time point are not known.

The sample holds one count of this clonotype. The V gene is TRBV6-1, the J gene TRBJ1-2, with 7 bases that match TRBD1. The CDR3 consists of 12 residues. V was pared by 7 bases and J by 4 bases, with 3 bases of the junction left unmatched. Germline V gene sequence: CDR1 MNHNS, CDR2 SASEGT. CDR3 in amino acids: CASTTGSYGYTF. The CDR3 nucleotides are TGTGCCAGCACGACAGGGAGCTATGGCTACACCTTC.

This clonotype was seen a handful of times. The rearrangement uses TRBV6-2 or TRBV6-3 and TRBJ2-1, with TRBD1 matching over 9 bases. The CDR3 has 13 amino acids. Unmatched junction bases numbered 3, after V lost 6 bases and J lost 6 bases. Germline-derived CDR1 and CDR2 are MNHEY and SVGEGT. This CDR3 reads CASRGTGPNEQFF. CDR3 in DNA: TGTGCCAGCAGGGGGACAGGGCCCAATGAGCAGTTCTTC.

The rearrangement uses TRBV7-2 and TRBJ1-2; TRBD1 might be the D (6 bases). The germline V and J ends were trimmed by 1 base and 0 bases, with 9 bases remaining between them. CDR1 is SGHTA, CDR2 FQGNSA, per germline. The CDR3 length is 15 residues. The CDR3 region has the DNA TGTGCCAGCAGCTTAGGGGACAACCCTAACTATGGCTACACCTTC. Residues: CASSLGDNPNYGYTF.

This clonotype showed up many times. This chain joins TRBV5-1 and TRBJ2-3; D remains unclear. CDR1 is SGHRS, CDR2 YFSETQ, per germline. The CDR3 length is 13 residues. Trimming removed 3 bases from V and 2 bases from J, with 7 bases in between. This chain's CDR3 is CASSSTFTDTQYF. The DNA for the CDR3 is TGCGCCAGCAGCTCGACCTTCACAGATACGCAGTATTTT.

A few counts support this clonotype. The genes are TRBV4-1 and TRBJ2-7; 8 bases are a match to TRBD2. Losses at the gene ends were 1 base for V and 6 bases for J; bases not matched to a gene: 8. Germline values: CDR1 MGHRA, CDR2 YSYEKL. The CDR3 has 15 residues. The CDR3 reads CASSQGYSGGLEQYF. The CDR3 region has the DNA TGCGCCAGCAGCCAAGGGTACAGCGGGGGTCTCGAGCAGTACTTC.

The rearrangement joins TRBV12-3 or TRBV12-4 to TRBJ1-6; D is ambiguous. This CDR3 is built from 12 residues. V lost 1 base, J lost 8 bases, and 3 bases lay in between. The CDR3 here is CASSLGYSPLHF. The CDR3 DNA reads TGTGCCAGCAGTTTAGGATATTCACCCCTCCACTTT.

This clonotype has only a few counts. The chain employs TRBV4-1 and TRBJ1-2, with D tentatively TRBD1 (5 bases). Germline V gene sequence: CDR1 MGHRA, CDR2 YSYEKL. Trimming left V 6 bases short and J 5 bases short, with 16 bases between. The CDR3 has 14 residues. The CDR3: CASRPGTGPYGYTF. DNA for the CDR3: TGCGCCAGCAGACCTGGAACGGGGCCTTATGGCTACACCTTC.

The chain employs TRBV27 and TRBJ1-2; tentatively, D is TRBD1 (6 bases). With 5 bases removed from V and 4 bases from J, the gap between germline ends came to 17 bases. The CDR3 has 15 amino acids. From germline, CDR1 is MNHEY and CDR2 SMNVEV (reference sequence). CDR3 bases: TGTGCCAGCAGTCCCGAGGGGGGCAGGCCCTATGGCTACACCTTC. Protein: CASSPEGGRPYGYTF.

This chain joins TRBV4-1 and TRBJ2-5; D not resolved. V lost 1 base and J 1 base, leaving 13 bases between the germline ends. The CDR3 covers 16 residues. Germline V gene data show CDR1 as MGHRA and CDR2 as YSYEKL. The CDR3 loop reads CASSQGYTKGQETQYF. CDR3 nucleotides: TGCGCCAGCAGCCAAGGCTATACCAAGGGCCAAGAGACCCAGTACTTC.

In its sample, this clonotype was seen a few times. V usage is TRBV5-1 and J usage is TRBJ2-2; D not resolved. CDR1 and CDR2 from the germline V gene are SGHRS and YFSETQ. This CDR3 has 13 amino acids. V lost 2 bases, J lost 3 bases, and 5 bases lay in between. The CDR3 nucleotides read TGCGCCAGCAGCTTCCGGGACACCGGGGAGCTGTTTTTT. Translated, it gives CASSFRDTGELFF.

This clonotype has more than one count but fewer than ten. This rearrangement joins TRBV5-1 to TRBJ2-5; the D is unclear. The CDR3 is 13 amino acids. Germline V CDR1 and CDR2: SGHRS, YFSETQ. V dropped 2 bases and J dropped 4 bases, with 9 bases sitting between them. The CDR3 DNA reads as TGCGCCAGCAGCTTAGATATTCCAGAGACCCAGTACTTC. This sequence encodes CASSLDIPETQYF.

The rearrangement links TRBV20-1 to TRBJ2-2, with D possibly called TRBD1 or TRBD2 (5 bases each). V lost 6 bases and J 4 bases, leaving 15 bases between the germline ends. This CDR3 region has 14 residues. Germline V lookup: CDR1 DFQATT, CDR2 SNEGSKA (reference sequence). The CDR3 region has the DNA TGCAGTGCCCGCATTGCAGGGAGCACCGGGGAGCTGTTTTTT. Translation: CSARIAGSTGELFF.

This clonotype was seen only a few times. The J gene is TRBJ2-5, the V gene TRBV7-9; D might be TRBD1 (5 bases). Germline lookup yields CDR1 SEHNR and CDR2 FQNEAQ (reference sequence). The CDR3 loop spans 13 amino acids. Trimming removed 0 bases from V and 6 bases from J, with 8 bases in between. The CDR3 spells CASSLAGLQTQYF. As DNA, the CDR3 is TGTGCCAGCAGCTTAGCGGGGCTTCAGACCCAGTACTTC.

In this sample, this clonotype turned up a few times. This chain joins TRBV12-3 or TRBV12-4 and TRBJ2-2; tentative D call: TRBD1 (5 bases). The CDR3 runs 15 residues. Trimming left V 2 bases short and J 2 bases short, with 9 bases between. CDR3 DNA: TGTGCCAGCAGTTTATCGCAGGGTAACACCGGGGAGCTGTTTTTT. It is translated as CASSLSQGNTGELFF.

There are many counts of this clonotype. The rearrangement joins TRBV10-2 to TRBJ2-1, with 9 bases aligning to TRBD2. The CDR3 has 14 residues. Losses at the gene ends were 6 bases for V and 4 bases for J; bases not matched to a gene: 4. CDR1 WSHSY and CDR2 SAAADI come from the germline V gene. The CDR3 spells CASRLAGEYNEQFF. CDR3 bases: TGCGCCAGCAGATTAGCGGGGGAATACAATGAGCAGTTCTTC.

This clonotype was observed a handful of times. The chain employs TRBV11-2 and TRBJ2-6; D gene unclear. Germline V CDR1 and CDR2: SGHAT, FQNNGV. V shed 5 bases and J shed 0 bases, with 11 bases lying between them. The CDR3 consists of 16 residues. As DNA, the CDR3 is TGTGCCAGCAGCCGACGCAGGTTCTCTGGGGCCAACGTCCTGACTTTC. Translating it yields CASSRRRFSGANVLTF.

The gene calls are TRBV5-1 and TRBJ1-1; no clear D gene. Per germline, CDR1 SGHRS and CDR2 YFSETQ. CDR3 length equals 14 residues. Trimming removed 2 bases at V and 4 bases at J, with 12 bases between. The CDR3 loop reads CASSFARVGTEAFF. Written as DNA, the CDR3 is TGCGCCAGCAGCTTCGCAAGGGTGGGCACTGAAGCTTTCTTT.

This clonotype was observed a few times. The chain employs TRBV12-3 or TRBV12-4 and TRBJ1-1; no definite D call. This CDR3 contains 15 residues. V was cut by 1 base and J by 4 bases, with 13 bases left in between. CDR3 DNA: TGTGCCAGCAGTTTAGGGGGAGGGATGGGCACTGAAGCTTTCTTT. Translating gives CASSLGGGMGTEAFF.

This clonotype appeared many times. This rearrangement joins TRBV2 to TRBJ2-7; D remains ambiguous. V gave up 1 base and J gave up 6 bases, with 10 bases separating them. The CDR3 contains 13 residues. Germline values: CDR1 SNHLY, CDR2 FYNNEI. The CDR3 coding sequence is TGTGCCAGCAGTGAAGTGTTCTTTCCCGAGCAGTACGTC. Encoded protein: CASSEVFFPEQYV.

The CDR3 nucleotides are TGTGCCAGCAGCTTACATGCGGGGCCGGGTGGCTACACCTTC. Protein sequence: CASSLHAGPGGYTF. The chain links TRBV7-2 to TRBJ1-2, with D perhaps TRBD1 (5 bases). V lost 2 bases to trimming and J lost 7 bases, with 14 bases between them. The CDR3 extends over 14 amino acids. Germline loops: CDR1 SGHTA, CDR2 FQGNSA.

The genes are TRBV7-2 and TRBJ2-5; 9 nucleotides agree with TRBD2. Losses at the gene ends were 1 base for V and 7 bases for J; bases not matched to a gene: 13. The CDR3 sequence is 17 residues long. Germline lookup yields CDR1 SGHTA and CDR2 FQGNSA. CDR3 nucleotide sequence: TGTGCCAGCAGCTTAGTTCGGTGGCGGGGGGGCCATGGGACCCAGTACTTC. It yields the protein CASSLVRWRGGHGTQYF.

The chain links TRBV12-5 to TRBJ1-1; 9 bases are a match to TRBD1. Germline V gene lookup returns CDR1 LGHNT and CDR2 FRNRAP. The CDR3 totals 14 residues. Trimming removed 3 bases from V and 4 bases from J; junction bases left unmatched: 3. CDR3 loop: CASGFGTGITEAFF. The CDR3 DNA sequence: TGTGCTAGTGGTTTTGGGACAGGGATCACTGAAGCTTTCTTT.

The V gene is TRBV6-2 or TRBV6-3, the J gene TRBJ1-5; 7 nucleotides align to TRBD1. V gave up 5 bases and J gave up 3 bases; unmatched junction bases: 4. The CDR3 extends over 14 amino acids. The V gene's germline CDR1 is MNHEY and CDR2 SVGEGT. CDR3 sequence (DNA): TGTGCCAGCAGTAGGGGGCCTTTCAATCAGCCCCAGCATTTT. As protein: CASSRGPFNQPQHF.

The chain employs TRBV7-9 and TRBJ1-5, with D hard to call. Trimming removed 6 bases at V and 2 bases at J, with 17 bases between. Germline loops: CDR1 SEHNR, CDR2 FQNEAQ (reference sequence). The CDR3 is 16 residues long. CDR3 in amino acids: CASSRSGERGNQPQHF. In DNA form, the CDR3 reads TGTGCCAGCAGTCGGTCCGGGGAGCGGGGCAATCAGCCCCAGCATTTT.

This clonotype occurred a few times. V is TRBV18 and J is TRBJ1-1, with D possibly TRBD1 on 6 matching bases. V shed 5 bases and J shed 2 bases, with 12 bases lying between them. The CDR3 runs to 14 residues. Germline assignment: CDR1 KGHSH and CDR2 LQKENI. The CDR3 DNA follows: TGTGCCAGCTCATTTTCGGGGGGCAACACTGAAGCTTTCTTT. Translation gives CASSFSGGNTEAFF.

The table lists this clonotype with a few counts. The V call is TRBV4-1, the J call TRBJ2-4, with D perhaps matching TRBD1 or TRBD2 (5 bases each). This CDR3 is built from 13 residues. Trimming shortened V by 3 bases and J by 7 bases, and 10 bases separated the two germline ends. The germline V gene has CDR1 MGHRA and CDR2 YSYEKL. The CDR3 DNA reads TGCGCCAGCAGCCAGGGACCGACCAACATTCAGTACTTC. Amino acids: CASSQGPTNIQYF.

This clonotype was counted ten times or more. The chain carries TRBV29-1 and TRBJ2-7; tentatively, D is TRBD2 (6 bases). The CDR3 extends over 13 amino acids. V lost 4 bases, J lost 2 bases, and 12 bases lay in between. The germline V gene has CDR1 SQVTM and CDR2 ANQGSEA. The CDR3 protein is CSVVLASTYEQYF. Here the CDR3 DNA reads TGCAGCGTTGTGCTAGCGTCGACCTACGAGCAGTACTTC.

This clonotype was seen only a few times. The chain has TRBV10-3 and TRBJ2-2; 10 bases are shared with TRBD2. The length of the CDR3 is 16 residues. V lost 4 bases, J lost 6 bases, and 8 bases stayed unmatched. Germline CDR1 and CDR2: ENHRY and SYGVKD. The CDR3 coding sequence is TGTGCCATCAGTGGATACAGACTAGCGGGCCCCGGGGAGCTGTTTTTT. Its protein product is CAISGYRLAGPGELFF.

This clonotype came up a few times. CDR3 loop: CASSDRTGANEKLFF. The CDR3 region has the DNA TGCGCCAGCAGCGACAGGACAGGGGCTAATGAAAAACTGTTTTTT. This rearrangement joins TRBV5-1 to TRBJ1-4; 9 nucleotides line up with TRBD1. V lost 4 bases, J lost 3 bases, and 4 bases stayed unmatched. CDR3 length: 15 residues. Germline CDR1 is SGHRS and CDR2 is YFSETQ.

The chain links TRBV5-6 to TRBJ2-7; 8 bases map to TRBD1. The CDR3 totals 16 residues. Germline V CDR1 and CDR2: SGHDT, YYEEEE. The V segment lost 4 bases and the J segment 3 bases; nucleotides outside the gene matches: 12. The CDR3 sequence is CASSLGGGTGDYEQYV. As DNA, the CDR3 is TGTGCCAGCAGCCTCGGTGGCGGGACAGGAGACTACGAGCAGTACGTC.

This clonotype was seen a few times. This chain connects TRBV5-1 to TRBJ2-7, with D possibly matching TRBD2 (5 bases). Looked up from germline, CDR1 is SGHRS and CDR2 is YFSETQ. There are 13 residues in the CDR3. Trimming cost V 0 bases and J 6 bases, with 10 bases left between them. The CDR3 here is CASSLAGRSEQYV. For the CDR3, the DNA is TGCGCCAGCAGCTTGGCGGGAAGGAGCGAGCAGTACGTC.

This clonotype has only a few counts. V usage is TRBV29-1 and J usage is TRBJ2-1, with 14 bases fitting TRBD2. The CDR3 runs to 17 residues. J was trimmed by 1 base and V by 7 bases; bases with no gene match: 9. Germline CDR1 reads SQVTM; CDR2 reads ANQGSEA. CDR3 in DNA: TGCAGCGGAGGGACTAGCGGGGGCCCGGGGTCCTACAATGAGCAGTTCTTC. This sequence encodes CSGGTSGGPGSYNEQFF.